The text below deals with one TCR beta chain. No antigen is known for it. The record has no base qualities; no much larger clone is one base away. This sample is part of a study of cytomegalovirus exposure and HLA in healthy donors (dated by TCRdb to 2016 to 2017). Describing the broader study: According to an earlier analysis of 587 of the donors, about 180 million T cells yielded roughly 100 million unique TCR beta sequences and about 300 Gb of sequence data. An earlier analysis of 587 of the donors applied high-throughput TCR beta sequencing to assess whether each TCR beta V gene segment acted as functional or pseudogenic. Class I and class II HLA loci were covered by the typing at four-digit resolution. The aim of the study was to test whether cataloging public T cell receptors could identify signatures of past pathogen exposure. High-throughput TCR immunosequencing, statistical association of individual TCRs with disease status, and machine learning were combined to predict cytomegalovirus infection status. In a later genetic analysis, genome-wide SNP genotypes for about 55% of the 666 donors were used, and that subset was treated as a discovery cohort. Along with the approximately 700-subject first cohort, a separate validation cohort of over a hundred different subjects was used. Among a few hundred genotyped donors of the cohort, an average of approximately 240,000 unique TCR beta nucleotide sequences were sequenced per donor, roughly 20% of them non-productive. The later analysis used no new phenotypic data to find candidate immune exposures, relying instead on TCR beta sequences and their occurrence across donors. Donor age, sex, ethnicity and CMV serostatus were compiled together with the repertoire data. Every repertoire in the discovery cohort had been generated on one and the same sequencing platform. In a later analysis, previously published TCR beta repertoires from more than 500 donors were re-analyzed and high-resolution HLA genotyping was added so that TCR occurrence patterns could be studied. Typing coverage differed by locus: A, B, C, DRB1 and DQB1 were typed in about 629-640 donors, DQA1 in 500 to 550, DPA1 in around 600, and DPB1 in around 490. Using immunosequencing, the study profiled T cell repertoires from fewer than 850 subjects and related those repertoires to cytomegalovirus serostatus. Of the roughly 410 genotyped donors, less than 85% were placed in the genetic ancestry cluster associated with self-reported Caucasian donors. Approximately 300 gigabases of sequencing data and 70 million to 100 million unique TCR sequences made up an early release that covered about 640 HLA-typed donors. Because of strong linkage in the cohort, roughly five DR-DQ haplotypes were treated as single units for association and clustering. The full study reports these points: Because counts were too low, about 15 rarely observed V segments, including chromosome 9 orphons, were left out of the earlier analysis of 587 of the donors. In a later analysis, around 17,000 TCR beta sequences were associated with specific HLA alleles at a false discovery rate of 0.05. A group of highly shared sequence variants was considered likely to be a technical artifact of the sequencing pipeline. When HLA alleles, especially DR and DQ, strongly co-occurred, attributing TCR associations to individual alleles was difficult. A further reported finding was that TCR beta sequences accurately predicted the HLA-A and HLA-B alleles for most subjects in the first cohort. Because some donors lacked HLA typing at each locus, the association tests relied only on the typed subset. Most TCR sequences were observed very rarely across donors, whereas some public TCRs were present in many individuals. In a later analysis, most CMV-associated TCR beta chains were found to appear HLA-restricted, with HLA associations seemingly driven largely by CMV exposure. The authors suggested that the approach could potentially be extended to other disease states and immunological phenotypes. A later genetic analysis associated a missense DCLRE1C variant with V-gene and J-gene trimming of TCR beta chains, and an independent cohort replicated the association. In a later analysis, several top co-occurrence clusters were reported to appear linked to parvovirus B19, influenza, CMV and Epstein-Barr virus. A later analysis found that TCR association rates varied across HLA loci, with DRB1 alleles showing the most associated TCRs and HLA-C alleles the fewest. According to a later genetic analysis, donors in an Asian-associated ancestry cluster had fewer N-insertions in productive TCRs than the approximately 710-donor mean. Linkage disequilibrium might explain the correlated functional status among segregating V segments, but an unknown experimental factor could not be ruled out. In an earlier analysis of 450 to 750 of the donors, most TCR beta V segments appeared in productive rearrangements about 87% or about 30% of the time, broadly matching IMGT annotations. Some IMGT-functional V segments, including TRBV6-2 and TRBV6-3, could not be told apart with the 87-base-pair reads, so those segments were excluded. Immune exposure information for the cohort was limited to CMV serostatus. The study gave a list of roughly 150 TCR beta chains associated with cytomegalovirus. In vitro tests confirmed that a few of the cytomegalovirus-associated TCR beta chains recognize cytomegalovirus antigens. The classifier was reported to diagnose cytomegalovirus status with high specificity and sensitivity in both the original and validation cohorts. Roughly uniform sequencing depth across donors was assumed in presence/absence analyses, although this assumption may not hold. The cohort was sequenced for TCR beta chains only, and without alpha or paired-chain data the features that could be detected were limited. In a later analysis, HLA-associated TCR beta chains showed more clonal expansion and lower generation probabilities than non-associated chains that were equally common.

The cohort was made up of around 720 healthy bone marrow donors. At the time of sampling, every cohort member was nominally healthy, though immune exposures that went unrecorded were likely present. The donor tested CMV seropositive and was one of the 289 seropositive cohort members. A peripheral blood sample was collected from each donor, and TCR beta sequencing was performed on peripheral blood mononuclear cells. Genomic DNA extraction from the blood cell samples was performed with the Qiagen DNeasy Blood Extraction Kit. The CDR3 has 13 amino acids, counting the end cysteine and phenylalanine. CDR3 DNA only is kept here, 39 bases in frame from base 1. Per the germline V gene (reference sequence), MNHEY is the CDR1 and SMNVEV is the CDR2. Trimmed from V: 5 bases; trimmed from J: 11 bases; junction bases lacking a gene match: 6. The library was built by means of the immunoSEQ multiplex PCR assay. The multiplex PCR relied on a mix of 60 forward primers for TCR Vbeta segments and 13 reverse primers for TCR Jbeta segments. The CDR3 region of rearranged TCR beta genes was amplified from genomic DNA with a multiplex PCR assay. On the Illumina HiSeq System, the amplified TCR beta libraries were sequenced as 87-base-pair reads. The original methods were these. In a later analysis, some 80 million unique TCR beta chains were counted across the roughly 610 repertoires, and roughly 10 million of these chains were shared by at least two donors. To remove PCR and sequencing errors, raw reads were error-corrected and collapsed into unique sequences using a nearest-neighbor algorithm that merged closely related sequences. Alignment of CDR3 sequences to IMGT reference sequences was used to assign V, D and J gene segments. For a sequence to be retained, a match of at least six nucleotides to both a V gene segment and a J gene segment was required. Rearrangements were called productive when the CDR3 lacked stop codons and stayed in frame with V and J; all others were non-productive. Following IMGT convention, CDR3 was defined as the stretch from the second conserved V-encoded cysteine up to the conserved J-encoded phenylalanine. The earlier analysis of some 540 of the donors excluded any sequence lacking an unambiguous match to a single V gene segment. An earlier analysis of about 600 of the donors called V segments functional above 56.7% productive rearrangements and segregating when the between-donor standard deviation exceeded 5%. A statistical classification framework was built to diagnose cytomegalovirus status from the catalog of TCR beta chain sequences. In a later analysis, TCR nucleotide sequences were compared against IMGT/GENE-DB human TR gene sequences so that V and J genes could be assigned. In a later analysis, CDR3 sequences and most-parsimonious VDJ recombination scenarios were assigned using the TCRdist pipeline. In a later analysis, every TCR beta chain was defined by the combination of its CDR3 amino acid sequence and its V-gene family, and reads without a unique V-gene family were dropped. A later analysis removed several hundred highly shared, low-generation-probability nucleotide sequences to deal with suspected cross-contamination and a sequencing artifact. For each public chain, a later analysis derived a clonal expansion index from normalized ranks of inferred template counts within each repertoire. In a later analysis, generation probabilities were computed with a VDJ recombination model fitted to out-of-frame rearrangements, and the resulting probabilities were checked against IGoR. In a later analysis, TCR-TCR, TCR-HLA and TCR-CMV co-occurrence was scored with hypergeometric tests, and a repertoire-size bias correction was applied to TCR pairs. In a later analysis, false discovery rates were estimated by permuting HLA or CMV assignments 20 times. In a later analysis, co-occurring TCRs were grouped using DBSCAN, and TCRdist sequence similarity was added for clustering within HLA-allele-positive subsets. Repertoires with fewer than 30,000 or more than 120,000 public chains were left out of co-occurrence clustering, as were a handful of repertoires with anomalous nucleotide sharing. TCRdb's version of the immuneACCESS table is confined to in-frame rearrangements and falls short of the full clone set. An unresolved V gene accounts for under half of the shortfall where checked; the remainder is of unknown origin. The V and J calls and clone size were taken over from that table, and D and trimming were inferred from the DNA. The table for this sample lists about 190,000 clones; more than 75% of them were counted only once. The ten largest make up roughly 3.2% of the sample.

This sequence originates from a man aged 40-49 years in good health and CMV-seropositive. Sequencing was carried out using PBMCs. The chain was built from TRBV27 and TRBJ2-5, with 12 central nucleotides matching TRBD2. The sequence in DNA is TGTGCCAGCAGTGAAAGACTAGCGGGGGTGCAGTACTTC. Translated, this gives CASSERLAGVQYF.